A single sample gave rise to the 17 T cell receptor beta chains below, sequenced in a study of cytomegalovirus exposure and HLA in healthy donors. The PCR was carried out with 60 Vbeta primers and 13 Jbeta primers. The table came from immunoSEQ multiplex PCR; TCRdb's copy has only in-frame clones and leaves some out. Of some 160,000 clones in the sample, roughly 88% were seen once. The sequenced material came from PBMCs. Every receptor here comes from a woman aged 18-30 years in good health and CMV-seronegative.

The rearrangement links TRBV10-3 to TRBJ2-7; D perhaps matches TRBD2 (5 bases). The V end lost 8 bases, the J end lost 0 bases, and 8 bases lay between the germline ends. The germline V gene encodes CDR1 ENHRY and CDR2 SYGVKD. The length of the CDR3 is 12 residues. CDR3 sequence reads: CAIGGNSYEQYF. The CDR3 DNA reads as TGTGCCATCGGAGGCAACTCCTACGAGCAGTACTTC.

The chain carries TRBV2 and TRBJ2-5, with D uncertain. The CDR3 length is 11 residues. V lost 2 bases and J lost 8, with 6 bases in between. The V gene's germline CDR1 is SNHLY and CDR2 FYNNEI. The CDR3, as DNA: TGTGCCAGCAGTGAATTGAGTACCCAGTACTTC. Protein: CASSELSTQYF.

This clone was seen just once. The chain employs TRBV13 and TRBJ1-1, with 7 nucleotides matching TRBD1. Germline-derived CDR1 and CDR2 are PRHDT and FYEKMQ (reference sequence). CDR3 length equals 14 residues. V lost 3 bases, J lost 0 bases, and 1 base stayed unmatched. The CDR3 sequence is CASSLGQLNTEAFF. The DNA for the CDR3 is TGTGCCAGCAGCTTGGGACAGCTGAACACTGAAGCTTTCTTT.

Worth noting for this clone: A junction boundary mismatches the germline segment, possibly from a read error. The chain carries TRBV7-9 and TRBJ1-1; weak D call: TRBD1 (5 bases). The CDR3 is made up of 14 amino acids. Germline loops: CDR1 SEHNR, CDR2 FQNEAQ (reference sequence). The CDR3 protein is CSSREMGGKDEAFF. The DNA of the CDR3 is TGTTCCAGCAGGGAAATGGGGGGAAAAGATGAAGCTTTCTTT.

This clone has only a few counts. The chain uses TRBV6-5 and TRBJ1-1; D possibly corresponds to TRBD1 (5 bases). The germline V gene encodes CDR1 MNHEY and CDR2 SVGAGI. Trimming cost V 2 bases and J 4 bases, with 8 bases left between them. The CDR3 consists of 13 residues. CDR3 in amino acids: CASSYRQGTEAFF. Here the CDR3 DNA reads TGTGCCAGCAGTTACAGGCAGGGCACTGAAGCTTTCTTT.

In its sample, this clone was seen once. V gene TRBV25-1 combines with J gene TRBJ2-7, with D unresolved. The CDR3 is 10 residues long. With 1 base removed from V and 13 bases from J, the gap between germline ends came to 8 bases. Per germline, CDR1 MGHDK and CDR2 SYGVNS. CDR3 residues: CASSEFPRYF. The DNA for the CDR3 is TGTGCCAGCAGTGAATTCCCCAGATACTTC.

This clone appeared once. The J gene is TRBJ2-7, the V gene TRBV6-1; 11 bases line up with TRBD1. The trim removed 5 bases at V and 8 bases at J, leaving 11 bases unmatched. The CDR3 length is 15 residues. The germline gives CDR1 MNHNS, CDR2 SASEGT. The CDR3 coding sequence is TGTGCCAGCAGTCGGACCGGGACAGGGGGGATGAAGCAGTACTTC. This encodes CASSRTGTGGMKQYF.

The chain joins TRBV28 to TRBJ1-1, with D possibly matching TRBD1 (6 bases). Trimming took off 6 bases at V and 10 bases at J, with 15 bases between the two ends. In germline, CDR1 is MDHEN, CDR2 SYDVKM. This CDR3 is 12 amino acids long. Here the CDR3 DNA reads TGTGCCAGCAGACCAACAGGGAGCGGAGCTTTCTTT. Residues: CASRPTGSGAFF.

J is TRBJ1-2 and V is TRBV28; TRBD1 might be the D (5 bases). Trimming took 8 bases from V and 12 from J, leaving 25 bases between them. This CDR3 contains 14 residues. Germline V gene lookup returns CDR1 MDHEN and CDR2 SYDVKM. As DNA, the CDR3 is TGTGCCAGCGGCCCAGGGAATTCTTTAAGGGGCCACACCTTC. This sequence encodes CASGPGNSLRGHTF.

The CDR3 region is CASSEEGTGGEKLFF. CDR3 in DNA: TGTGCCAGCAGTGAAGAGGGGACAGGGGGCGAAAAACTGTTTTTT. The V and J genes are TRBV6-1 and TRBJ1-4; the match to TRBD1 covers 12 bases. V lost 1 base, J lost 8 bases, and 2 bases stayed unmatched. This CDR3 comprises 15 residues. CDR1 is MNHNS and CDR2 is SASEGT in the germline V gene.

The V gene is TRBV10-3, the J gene TRBJ1-5; maybe TRBD1 (6 bases). Germline-derived CDR1 and CDR2 are ENHRY and SYGVKD. Trimming stripped 3 bases from V and 3 bases from J, with 9 bases between. This CDR3 spans 14 amino acids. CDR3 sequence: CAISDRGINQPQHF. DNA of the CDR3: TGTGCCATCAGTGACAGGGGAATCAATCAGCCCCAGCATTTT.

V gene TRBV19 combines with J gene TRBJ2-1, with TRBD1 matching 10 bases. The ends lost 4 bases at V and 8 bases at J; junction bases unmatched: 11. The germline V gene encodes CDR1 LNHDA and CDR2 SQIVND (reference sequence). This CDR3 is 16 amino acids long. CDR3 protein: CASSNPGQGSGDEQFF. In DNA, the CDR3 is TGTGCCAGTAGTAATCCGGGACAGGGGTCAGGAGATGAGCAGTTCTTC.

The chain uses TRBV30 and TRBJ1-2, with TRBD1 identical over 7 bases. Germline CDR1 and CDR2: GTSNPN and SVGIG (reference sequence). V shed 0 bases, J shed 8 bases, and the junction held 6 bases outside the gene matches. This CDR3 is built from 13 residues. The chain's CDR3 is CAWSVLQGGGYTF. CDR3 in DNA: TGTGCCTGGAGTGTACTTCAGGGGGGAGGCTACACCTTC.

This clone has only a few counts. V and J are TRBV7-9 and TRBJ1-4; D perhaps matches TRBD1 (5 bases). Germline V CDR1 and CDR2: SEHNR, FQNEAQ (reference sequence). The CDR3 spans 14 residues. V was pared by 2 bases and J by 5 bases, with 9 bases between. CDR3 loop: CASSLSSGNEKLFF. The CDR3, as DNA: TGTGCCAGCAGCTTATCGTCAGGGAATGAAAAACTGTTTTTT.

The V gene is TRBV12-5, the J gene TRBJ2-7; maybe TRBD1 (6 bases). The V end lost 6 bases, the J end lost 5 bases, and 20 bases lay between the germline ends. This CDR3 contains 15 residues. Germline lookup yields CDR1 LGHNT and CDR2 FRNRAP. The DNA for the CDR3 is TGTGCTAGTGGCACGGACAGATCCCCCGCCAACGAGCAGTACTTC. It translates to CASGTDRSPANEQYF.

This clone was detected only a few times. The chain couples TRBV9 to TRBJ2-1; 9 bases match TRBD2. CDR3 length equals 16 residues. Looked up from germline, CDR1 is SGDLS and CDR2 is YYNGEE. After removal of 0 bases from V and 2 bases from J, the junction contained 3 bases not matched to a gene. The CDR3, as DNA: TGTGCCAGCAGCGTAGCAATAGCGGGGGCCTACAATGAGCAGTTCTTC. It is translated as CASSVAIAGAYNEQFF.

The chain recombines TRBV7-2 with TRBJ1-2; D is possibly TRBD1 (5 bases). V lost 5 bases, J lost 1 base, and 23 bases lay in between. CDR1 is SGHTA, CDR2 FQGNSA, per germline. CDR3 length: 18 residues. The DNA for the CDR3 is TGTGCCAGCAGCGCCTTCGGAGCGGGGCCTCTAATTAACTATGGCTACACCTTC. Translated: CASSAFGAGPLINYGYTF. The whole variable domain, filled in from reference TRBV7-2 and TRBJ1-2, reads GAGVSQSPSNKVTEKGKDVELRCDPISGHTALYWYRQSLGQGLEFLIYFQGNSAPDKSGLPSDRFSAERTGGSVSTLTIQRTQQEDSAVYLCASSAFGAGPLINYGYTFGSGTRLTVV.